These 29 T cell receptor beta chains came from one sample sequenced in a study of response to subunit inactivated influenza vaccine. One entry per CDR3 protein results from TCRdb running MiXCR on the RT-PCR reads. The data show about 780,000 distinct CDR3 sequences, less than 20% seen once. The sequenced sample was PBMCs from blood, obtained less than 6 days after vaccination. These TCRs come from a man in his forties or fifties who received an inactivated influenza vaccine.

The V gene is TRBV12-3 or TRBV12-4, the J gene TRBJ2-5; 7 positions agree with TRBD2. The CDR3 totals 14 residues. The V segment lost 8 bases and the J segment 5 bases; nucleotides outside the gene matches: 11. Here the CDR3 reads CASGGDVRVETQYF. CDR3 nucleotides: TGTGCCAGCGGGGGGGACGTCCGGGTGGAGACCCAGTACTTC.

This rearrangement joins TRBV20-1 to TRBJ2-4; D remains ambiguous. This CDR3 has 11 residues. V shed 6 bases and J shed 2 bases, with 5 bases lying between them. Germline V lookup: CDR1 DFQATT, CDR2 SNEGSKA (reference sequence). The CDR3 loop is CSAPSKNIQYF. CDR3 DNA sequence: TGCAGTGCCCCTTCCAAAAACATTCAGTACTTC.

This chain uses TRBV20-1 with TRBJ1-3; D is uncertain. CDR1 is DFQATT, CDR2 SNEGSKA, per germline (reference sequence). The CDR3 totals 13 residues. Trimming pared 4 bases from V and 4 bases from J, leaving 11 bases between. This CDR3 reads CSATVSRGNTIYF. The DNA for the CDR3 is TGCAGTGCTACGGTCTCCCGGGGAAACACCATATATTTT.

The chain combines TRBV20-1 with TRBJ2-5; D gene uncertain. Looked up from germline, CDR1 is DFQATT and CDR2 is SNEGSKA (reference sequence). The CDR3 contains 11 residues. Here the CDR3 reads CSEAIGTIQYF. Written as DNA, the CDR3 is TGCAGCGAAGCGATAGGAACTATCCAGTACTTC.

This clonotype was seen more than once but under ten times. A read error may produce the germline difference seen at one junction end. This chain connects TRBV4-3 to TRBJ2-5; 11 bases map to TRBD1. The CDR3 is 15 residues long. Germline V CDR1 and CDR2: LGHNA, YSLEER. The CDR3 region is CASSQGDRGKDTQYF. CDR3 DNA sequence: TGCGCCAGCAGCCAAGGGGACAGGGGGAAAGATACCCAGTACTTC.

CDR3 sequence (DNA): TGCGCCAGCAGCTTTTCAGGGGGCGTGAACACTGAAGCTTTCTTT. Translation gives CASSFSGGVNTEAFF. The genes are TRBV5-1 and TRBJ1-1, with 8 positions matching TRBD1. The CDR3 length is 15 residues. The germline gives CDR1 SGHRS, CDR2 YFSETQ. Trimming at V came to 2 bases and at J to 0 bases, leaving 3 bases not matched to a gene.

This clonotype was seen only a few times. The gene calls are TRBV20-1 and TRBJ1-4; D remains unclear. With 1 base removed from V and 5 bases from J, the gap between germline ends came to 8 bases. The CDR3 consists of 13 residues. CDR1 is DFQATT and CDR2 is SNEGSKA in the germline V gene (reference sequence). In DNA, the CDR3 is TGCAGTGCTAGAGTGACATCGAATGAAAAACTGTTTTTT. It translates to CSARVTSNEKLFF.

The sample holds a few counts of this clonotype. The chain has TRBV5-6 and TRBJ2-5; D is undetermined. CDR1 SGHDT and CDR2 YYEEEE come from the germline V gene. CDR3 length equals 13 residues. Trimming stripped 1 base from V and 2 bases from J, with 6 bases between. In DNA form, the CDR3 reads TGTGCCAGCAGCTTGTGGGATCAAGAGACCCAGTACTTC. Protein product: CASSLWDQETQYF.

This rearrangement joins TRBV27 to TRBJ2-1; perhaps TRBD1 as D (6 bases). Trimming stripped 6 bases from V and 1 base from J, with 10 bases between. Germline assignment: CDR1 MNHEY and CDR2 SMNVEV (reference sequence). The CDR3 consists of 14 residues. CDR3 amino acids: CASRTQGSYNEQFF. The DNA for the CDR3 is TGTGCCAGCAGGACACAGGGTTCCTACAATGAGCAGTTCTTC.

The sample holds a few counts of this clonotype. V usage is TRBV6-4 and J usage is TRBJ2-1; no firm D call. V was cut by 4 bases and J by 4 bases, with 8 bases left in between. CDR1 and CDR2 from the germline V gene are MRHNA and SNTAGT. There are 13 residues in the CDR3. The CDR3 loop is CASSVSTYNEQFF. The CDR3 nucleotides read TGTGCCAGCAGTGTTTCTACTTACAATGAGCAGTTCTTC.

In this sample, this clonotype turned up a few times. V and J are TRBV6-2 or TRBV6-3 and TRBJ2-1; tentative D call: TRBD2 (5 bases). The CDR3 contains 14 residues. The V gene lost 5 bases and the J gene lost 7 bases, with 15 bases spanning the gap. Germline CDR1 is MNHEY and CDR2 is SVGEGT. CDR3 coding DNA: TGTGCCAGCAGTCGCCGGACTCCCCCGAATGAGCAGTTCTTC. Amino acids: CASSRRTPPNEQFF.

This clonotype was seen only once. The chain has TRBV3-1 and TRBJ2-3; 7 bases are shared with TRBD2. The V gene's germline CDR1 is LGHDT and CDR2 YNNKEL (reference sequence). Unmatched junction bases numbered 7, after V lost 4 bases and J lost 0 bases. The CDR3 is made up of 16 amino acids. In nucleotides, the CDR3 is TGTGCCAGCAGCCGAAGACTAGCCCAAAGCACAGATACGCAGTATTTT. Its translation is CASSRRLAQSTDTQYF.

This clonotype was recorded a few times. V is TRBV6-2 or TRBV6-3 and J is TRBJ2-3, with 7 bases aligning to TRBD2. The germline V gene encodes CDR1 MNHEY and CDR2 SVGEGT. The V segment lost 2 bases and the J segment 7 bases; nucleotides outside the gene matches: 15. The CDR3 spans 17 residues. CDR3: CASSYHLAEAPPYTQYF. The CDR3 DNA follows: TGTGCCAGCAGTTACCACCTAGCGGAGGCCCCACCCTATACGCAGTATTTT.

This clonotype appeared once. This rearrangement joins TRBV5-1 to TRBJ2-1; unclear D gene. The V gene's germline CDR1 is SGHRS and CDR2 YFSETQ. Between the trimmed V and J ends, which lost 2 bases and 7 bases, there was a span of 19 bases. The CDR3 spans 16 residues. CDR3 sequence (DNA): TGCGCCAGCAGCTTAATGTCGGTTTATCAGGTAAATGAGCAGTTCTTC. Translating gives CASSLMSVYQVNEQFF. The full variable domain, rest sourced from reference TRBV5-1 and TRBJ2-1, is KAGVTQTPRYLIKTRGQQVTLSCSPISGHRSVSWYQQTPGQGLQFLFEYFSETQRNKGNFPGRFSGRQFSNSRSEMNVSTLELGDSALYLCASSLMSVYQVNEQFFGPGTRLTVL.

This clonotype has a count of ten or more. J is TRBJ1-1 and V is TRBV29-1, with 9 bases identical to TRBD1. CDR3 length: 16 residues. From germline, CDR1 is SQVTM and CDR2 ANQGSEA. Trimming cost V 6 bases and J 1 base; bases outside gene matches: 12. CDR3 sequence (DNA): TGCAGCGTCCACAGGGGGCCAGGGCAATGGAACACTGAAGCTTTCTTT. The encoded protein is CSVHRGPGQWNTEAFF. Drawing the rest from reference TRBV29-1 and TRBJ1-1, the complete variable domain is SAVISQKPSRDICQRGTSLTIQCQVDSQVTMMFWYRQQPGQSLTLIATANQGSEATYESGFVIDKFPISRPNLTFSTLTVSNMSPEDSSIYLCSVHRGPGQWNTEAFFGQGTRLTVV.

This clonotype was observed a few times. The gene calls are TRBV20-1 and TRBJ1-2; D perhaps matches TRBD1 (6 bases). Germline assignment: CDR1 DFQATT and CDR2 SNEGSKA (reference sequence). This CDR3 has 15 residues. The V gene lost 0 bases and the J gene lost 9 bases, with 20 bases spanning the gap. The CDR3 DNA follows: TGCAGTGCTAGAGACACCGAGACAGGCCTTTCAAGCTACACCTTC. This sequence encodes CSARDTETGLSSYTF.

The gene calls are TRBV4-2 and TRBJ2-1; 8 nucleotides line up with TRBD2. The CDR3 consists of 16 residues. The germline gives CDR1 LGHNA, CDR2 YNFKEQ. V trimming: 3 bases; J trimming: 8 bases; junction bases outside the gene matches: 12. CDR3 in DNA: TGTGCCAGCAGCCATCTTGGTCGGGAGGGAGGACATGAGCAGTTCTTC. Residues: CASSHLGREGGHEQFF.

At least ten counts were recorded for this clonotype. The rearrangement joins TRBV12-3 or TRBV12-4 to TRBJ2-3; TRBD1 agrees at 8 bases. The CDR3 has 16 residues. The ends lost 5 bases at V and 5 bases at J; junction bases unmatched: 12. DNA for the CDR3: TGTGCCAGCAGTCCACGGACAGGGATTGGGGGAGATACGCAGTATTTT. Translation: CASSPRTGIGGDTQYF.

The sample holds many counts of this clonotype. V gene TRBV9 combines with J gene TRBJ2-5; no reliable D call. Trimming pared 0 bases from V and 4 bases from J, leaving 10 bases between. Germline CDR1 and CDR2: SGDLS and YYNGEE. The CDR3 sequence is 14 residues long. CDR3 residues: CASSVGGSRETQYF. For the CDR3, the DNA is TGTGCCAGCAGCGTAGGTGGCAGTCGAGAGACCCAGTACTTC.

This clonotype was counted only a few times. The chain couples TRBV6-5 to TRBJ2-1; TRBD1 is a possible D gene (6 bases). CDR1 and CDR2 from the germline V gene are MNHEY and SVGAGI. V was trimmed by 2 bases and J by 0 bases, leaving 11 bases between them. The length of the CDR3 is 16 residues. The CDR3 loop reads CASSYLGGNSYNEQFF. The CDR3 DNA reads TGTGCCAGCAGTTACCTAGGGGGTAACTCCTACAATGAGCAGTTCTTC.

This clonotype came up a few times. This chain uses TRBV6-2 or TRBV6-3 with TRBJ2-7; no definite D call. Looked up from germline, CDR1 is MNHEY and CDR2 is SVGEGT. The CDR3 length is 13 residues. V was clipped by 0 bases and J by 2 bases, with 5 bases between them. The CDR3 DNA is TGTGCCAGCAGTTACTCGGATGCCTACGAGCAGTACTTC. This encodes CASSYSDAYEQYF.

The chain recombines TRBV20-1 with TRBJ2-1, with no clear D. There are 12 residues in the CDR3. V was shortened by 4 bases and J by 7 bases, with 11 bases between the two germline ends. CDR1 and CDR2 from the germline V gene are DFQATT and SNEGSKA (reference sequence). The CDR3 region is CSATQYYNEQFF. CDR3 nucleotide sequence: TGCAGTGCTACACAATACTATAATGAGCAGTTCTTC.

The V and J genes are TRBV11-2 and TRBJ2-7; weak D call: TRBD2 (5 bases). CDR1 and CDR2 from the germline V gene are SGHAT and FQNNGV. V was clipped by 1 base and J by 0 bases, with 13 bases between them. The CDR3 length is 16 residues. This CDR3 reads CASSLVGSGLSYEQYF. In nucleotides, the CDR3 is TGTGCCAGCAGCTTAGTGGGGAGCGGACTCTCCTACGAGCAGTACTTC.

This sequence joins TRBV7-9 and TRBJ2-1, with 12 nucleotides matching TRBD2. With V trimmed by 4 bases and J by 9 bases, 7 bases remained unmatched. The CDR3 is 15 residues long. Germline loops: CDR1 SEHNR, CDR2 FQNEAQ (reference sequence). CDR3 bases: TGTGCCAGCAGCTCAAGACTAGCGGGAGTCAGTGAGCAGTTCTTC. It specifies CASSSRLAGVSEQFF.

This clonotype has just a few counts. V gene TRBV20-1 combines with J gene TRBJ1-2; perhaps TRBD1 as D (6 bases). This CDR3 contains 12 residues. Germline V lookup: CDR1 DFQATT, CDR2 SNEGSKA (reference sequence). Trimming pared 3 bases from V and 8 bases from J, leaving 13 bases between. In DNA form, the CDR3 reads TGCAGTGCTAGCGGGGGGGCGGAAGGCTACACCTTC. This encodes CSASGGAEGYTF.

The table lists this clonotype with a count of one. J is TRBJ2-3 and V is TRBV11-2, with 10 bases fitting TRBD1. The germline CDR1 and CDR2 sequences are SGHAT and FQNNGV. The CDR3 loop spans 15 amino acids. V lost 6 bases to trimming and J lost 4 bases; unmatched junction nucleotides: 7. The CDR3 DNA reads as TGTGCCAGCAGTGGAGGGGACAGGGGTTCAGATACGCAGTATTTT. Translating gives CASSGGDRGSDTQYF.

A few counts support this clonotype. The chain employs TRBV7-2 and TRBJ2-5; TRBD1 aligns across 8 bases. The CDR3 length is 12 residues. The ends lost 4 bases at V and 7 bases at J; junction bases unmatched: 2. CDR1 and CDR2 from the germline V gene are SGHTA and FQGNSA. CDR3 nucleotide sequence: TGTGCCAGCAGCTACGACAGGGGGACCCAGTACTTC. This sequence encodes CASSYDRGTQYF.

The chain recombines TRBV6-1 with TRBJ2-2; 7 bases are a match to TRBD1. The CDR3 has 15 amino acids. The germline gives CDR1 MNHNS, CDR2 SASEGT. V gave up 6 bases and J gave up 2 bases; unmatched junction bases: 6. The CDR3 DNA reads TGTGCCAGCAGCTCCACAGGGGATAACACCGGGGAGCTGTTTTTT. Translation: CASSSTGDNTGELFF.

This clonotype has just a few counts. The V gene is TRBV5-6, the J gene TRBJ2-7; the match to TRBD2 covers 10 bases. The CDR3 runs 15 residues. Germline assignment: CDR1 SGHDT and CDR2 YYEEEE. The V segment lost 4 bases and the J segment 0 bases; nucleotides outside the gene matches: 4. CDR3 amino acids: CASSEGTSDSYEQYF. The CDR3 DNA reads as TGTGCCAGCAGCGAGGGGACTAGCGACTCCTACGAGCAGTACTTC. The full variable domain, its missing parts supplied by reference TRBV5-6 and TRBJ2-7, is DAGVTQSPTHLIKTRGQQVTLRCSPKSGHDTVSWYQQALGQGPQFIFQYYEEEERQRGNFPDRFSGHQFPNYSSELNVNALLLGDSALYLCASSEGTSDSYEQYFGPGTRLTVT.